The 7 T cell receptor beta chains presented below share a single source sample, sequenced in a study of T-cell memory formation after mild COVID-19. Each CDR3 protein gets one entry after TCRdb re-called the 5' RACE reads with MiXCR. The table records almost 550,000 distinct CDR3 sequences, roughly 20% of them present only once. The sample was PBMCs or a T cell subset sorted from them (not recorded which). These TCRs come from an adult woman who had mild COVID-19 (a few samples of this study predate the infection). Cell type and time point are not known.

This clonotype was seen a few times. V usage is TRBV30 and J usage is TRBJ2-1, with 8 bases lining up with TRBD2. Germline trimming cut 3 bases from V and 4 bases from J; bases unmatched to any gene: 8. The CDR3 loop spans 15 amino acids. From germline, CDR1 is GTSNPN and CDR2 SVGIG (reference sequence). CDR3 coding DNA: TGTGCCTGGAGCTCGGGACTAGTCTTATACAATGAGCAGTTCTTC. Amino acids: CAWSSGLVLYNEQFF.

V is TRBV6-1 and J is TRBJ1-6, with D possibly matching TRBD1 (6 bases). CDR1 is MNHNS and CDR2 is SASEGT in the germline V gene. The V end lost 4 bases, the J end lost 9 bases, and 10 bases lay between the germline ends. The CDR3 has 13 amino acids. DNA of the CDR3: TGTGCCAGCAGTGTATTAGGGGGTTCACCCCTCCACTTT. Amino acid sequence: CASSVLGGSPLHF.

This clonotype was recorded a few times. The genes are TRBV7-3 and TRBJ2-1, with 9 bases identical to TRBD2. This CDR3 is 16 amino acids long. CDR1 and CDR2 from the germline V gene are SGHTA and FQGTGA. J gave up 8 bases and V 0 bases, and 8 bases lay outside the gene matches. The CDR3 loop reads CASSLTAASGNHEQFF. CDR3 in DNA: TGTGCCAGCAGCTTAACGGCGGCTAGCGGGAATCATGAGCAGTTCTTC.

This clonotype came up a few times. The gene calls are TRBV12-3 or TRBV12-4 and TRBJ2-5; D is unclear. The CDR3 runs 17 residues. The V and J ends lost 4 bases and 0 bases respectively, with 18 bases between them. CDR3 DNA sequence: TGTGCCAGCAGTTCTTTTCGGCACCCCCTAAACCAAGAGACCCAGTACTTC. This gives the protein CASSSFRHPLNQETQYF.

The chain joins TRBV7-9 to TRBJ2-1, with 13 bases matching TRBD2. The germline V gene has CDR1 SEHNR and CDR2 FQNEAQ (reference sequence). V trimming: 4 bases; J trimming: 8 bases; junction bases outside the gene matches: 5. The CDR3 is 15 amino acids. The CDR3 DNA reads as TGTGCCAGCAGCTCCGGGACTAGCGGGGTTGATGAGCAGTTCTTC. Residues: CASSSGTSGVDEQFF.

The rearrangement links TRBV3-1 to TRBJ2-5; no clear D. V dropped 0 bases and J dropped 5 bases, with 19 bases sitting between them. The germline CDR1 and CDR2 sequences are LGHDT and YNNKEL (reference sequence). The CDR3 totals 17 residues. This CDR3 reads CASSQEVPEAPAETQYF. The CDR3 nucleotides read TGTGCCAGCAGCCAAGAAGTGCCCGAGGCTCCCGCGGAGACCCAGTACTTC.

The V gene is TRBV12-3 or TRBV12-4, the J gene TRBJ2-1; D unclear. The CDR3 runs to 15 residues. V lost 5 bases and J lost 7, with 18 bases in between. The chain's CDR3 is CASSLGRILTNEQFF. As DNA, the CDR3 is TGTGCCAGCAGTCTTGGACGGATCCTTACAAATGAGCAGTTCTTC.